The 8 T cell receptor beta chains presented below share a single source sample, sequenced in a study of spatial heterogeneity in lung cancer. One entry per CDR3 protein results from TCRdb running MiXCR on the 5' RACE reads. This sample carries some 2,900 distinct CDR3 sequences, approximately 7% of them seen once, and the ten largest clones take roughly a tenth. Time point defined: sample taken at primary tumor resection. These receptors' targets are unknown. Study-level findings and limits: The study found that expanded intratumoral alpha and beta TCR counts tracked tumor mutation counts.

The material was lung tumor tissue, obtained at surgery. All receptors come from a female donor with early-stage non-small cell lung cancer.

Many counts were recorded for this clonotype. V is TRBV2 and J is TRBJ2-1; perhaps TRBD1 as D (5 bases). Germline V lookup: CDR1 SNHLY, CDR2 FYNNEI. Trimming stripped 4 bases from V and 3 bases from J, with 10 bases between. This CDR3 has 14 residues. For the CDR3, the DNA is TGTGCCAGCAGTGCCCAGGGATTCTACAATGAGCAGTTCTTC. Translated, it gives CASSAQGFYNEQFF.

V usage is TRBV19 and J usage is TRBJ2-4; D could derive from TRBD1 or TRBD2 (5 bases each). The germline V gene encodes CDR1 LNHDA and CDR2 SQIVND (reference sequence). V was cut by 1 base and J by 7 bases, with 8 bases left in between. The length of the CDR3 is 13 residues. DNA for the CDR3: TGTGCCAGTAGTATAGGGGACGTGAACATTCAGTACTTC. As protein: CASSIGDVNIQYF.

In its sample, this clonotype is medium-sized (0.01 to 0.1%). V and J are TRBV5-1 and TRBJ2-1; D might be TRBD2 (6 bases). V was trimmed by 0 bases and J by 9 bases, leaving 10 bases between them. The CDR3 extends over 13 amino acids. From germline, CDR1 is SGHRS and CDR2 YFSETQ. The CDR3 DNA reads as TGCGCCAGCAGCTTGGGTGGGAGGAGTGAGCAGTTCTTC. This translates into CASSLGGRSEQFF. The whole variable domain, remainder taken from reference TRBV5-1 and TRBJ2-1, is KAGVTQTPRYLIKTRGQQVTLSCSPISGHRSVSWYQQTPGQGLQFLFEYFSETQRNKGNFPGRFSGRQFSNSRSEMNVSTLELGDSALYLCASSLGGRSEQFFGPGTRLTVL.

Only a few counts were recorded for this clonotype. The chain uses TRBV7-3 and TRBJ1-5; D is unresolved. Deletions cut 1 base from V and 9 bases from J, with 16 bases between. The CDR3 has 15 amino acids. CDR1 SGHTA and CDR2 FQGTGA come from the germline V gene. CDR3 region: CASSLKRASVLPQHF. For the CDR3, the DNA is TGTGCCAGCAGCTTAAAAAGAGCCTCCGTCCTGCCCCAGCATTTT.

This clonotype rates as medium-sized. The gene calls are TRBV28 and TRBJ2-1; D gene uncertain. Germline values: CDR1 MDHEN, CDR2 SYDVKM. The CDR3 totals 11 residues. V lost 5 bases, J lost 8 bases, and 7 bases lay in between. The CDR3, as DNA: TGTGCCAGCAGTGTCTCCTATGAGCAGTTCTTC. Translated, it gives CASSVSYEQFF.

This clonotype turned up a few times. The rearrangement uses TRBV7-9 and TRBJ2-3; possible D gene TRBD1, 5 bases. V gave up 4 bases and J gave up 4 bases, with 12 bases separating them. Germline V CDR1 and CDR2: SEHNR, FQNEAQ (reference sequence). The CDR3 length is 14 residues. CDR3 DNA sequence: TGTGCCAGCAGCTCCGCAGGGATTCCAGATACGCAGTATTTT. Translating it yields CASSSAGIPDTQYF.

This clonotype is judged medium-sized. The rearrangement joins TRBV6-2 or TRBV6-3 to TRBJ2-7; TRBD2 matches 11 bases. The V gene's germline CDR1 is MNHEY and CDR2 SVGEGT. J lost 2 bases, V lost 10 bases, and 10 bases had no gene match. This CDR3 has 15 residues. CDR3 region: CATFTELAGAYEQYF. CDR3 sequence (DNA): TGTGCCACCTTCACGGAACTAGCGGGGGCCTACGAGCAGTACTTC.

A note on this clonotype: Mismatch with germline at one junction end may stem from a read error. The chain uses TRBV6-6 and TRBJ2-5, with D perhaps TRBD2 (7 bases). CDR1 MNHNY and CDR2 SVGAGI come from the germline V gene (reference sequence). The CDR3 contains 12 residues. The CDR3 region has the DNA TGTGCCAGCAGTAGGGGGGGGCCAGATCTCACTTTC. It specifies CASSRGGPDLTF.